This T cell receptor beta chain originates from a study of regulatory T cells in long-lasting Graves disease. The authors built TCR beta libraries using iRepertoire HTBI primers and Arm-PCR of CDR3 regions. TCRdb fed the multiplex PCR reads into MiXCR, producing one record per CDR3 protein. The data contain approximately 540,000 distinct CDR3 sequences, approximately 12% of them seen just once; the ten biggest clones take up roughly 8.9%. Stated time point: newly diagnosed GD, antithyroid drugs for less than 3 months. Construction of the TCR library relied on RNA isolated from PBMCs. General study points: Persistent Graves' cases showed lower TCR diversity than newly diagnosed cases.

This clonotype was picked up a small number of times. Its antigen is currently unknown. V was cut by 5 bases and J by 2 bases, with 6 bases left in between. This CDR3 is 12 amino acids long. Per the germline V gene, CDR1 is MNHEY and CDR2 is SVGEGT. Another study also made use of these data, one on T cells in Graves' hyperthyroidism and ophthalmopathy. As that report states: Stable hyperthyroidism: no ophthalmopathy progression over 18 months of follow-up. The TCR CDR3 first-round RT-PCR relied on the HTBI primer set. Most clonotypes expanded in thyroid above 0.001 were likewise present in blood.

The V gene is TRBV6-2 or TRBV6-3, the J gene TRBJ2-5; D not certain. Sequencing was performed on peripheral blood mononuclear cells (PBMCs), taken at new diagnosis, from a patient treated with antithyroid drugs. The clonotype was recovered from a woman in her twenties or thirties with Graves disease. CDR3 loop: CASSVTQETQYF. CDR3 DNA sequence: TGTGCCAGCAGTGTCACACAAGAGACCCAGTACTTC.